This T cell receptor (beta chain) was documented in a study of cytomegalovirus exposure and HLA in healthy donors. Germline loops: CDR1 MNHNS, CDR2 SASEGT. This CDR3 spans 13 amino acids. V trimming: 4 bases; J trimming: 7 bases; junction bases outside the gene matches: 6. Amplification used 60 Vbeta primers and 13 Jbeta primers. Produced via immunoSEQ multiplex PCR; TCRdb's table is partial and in-frame only. The ten top clones account for more than 1.5%, within a sample of 100,000 to 150,000 clones. This receptor was taken from a man aged 18 to 30 in good health and CMV-seronegative. J is TRBJ2-5 and V is TRBV6-1; 7 positions match TRBD1. The sequenced sample was PBMCs. CDR3 sequence reads: CASSGTGAPTQYF. DNA for the CDR3: TGTGCCAGCAGTGGGACAGGTGCTCCGACCCAGTACTTC.